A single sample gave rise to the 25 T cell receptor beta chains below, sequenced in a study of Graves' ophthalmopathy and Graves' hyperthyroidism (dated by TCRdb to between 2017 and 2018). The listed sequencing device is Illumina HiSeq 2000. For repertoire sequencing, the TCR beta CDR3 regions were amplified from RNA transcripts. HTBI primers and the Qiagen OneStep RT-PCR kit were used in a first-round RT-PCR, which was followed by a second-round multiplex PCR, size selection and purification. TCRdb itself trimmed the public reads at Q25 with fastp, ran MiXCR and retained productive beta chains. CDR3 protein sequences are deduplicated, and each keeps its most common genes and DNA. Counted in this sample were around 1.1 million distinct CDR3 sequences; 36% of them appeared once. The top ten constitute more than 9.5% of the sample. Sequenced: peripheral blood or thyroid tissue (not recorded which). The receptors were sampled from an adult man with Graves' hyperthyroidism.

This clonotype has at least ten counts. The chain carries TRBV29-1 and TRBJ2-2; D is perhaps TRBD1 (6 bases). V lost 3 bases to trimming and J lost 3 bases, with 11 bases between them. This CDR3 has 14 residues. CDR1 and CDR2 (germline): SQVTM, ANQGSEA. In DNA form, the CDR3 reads TGCAGCGTTGACTGGGCAGGGGACACCGGGGAGCTGTTTTTT. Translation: CSVDWAGDTGELFF.

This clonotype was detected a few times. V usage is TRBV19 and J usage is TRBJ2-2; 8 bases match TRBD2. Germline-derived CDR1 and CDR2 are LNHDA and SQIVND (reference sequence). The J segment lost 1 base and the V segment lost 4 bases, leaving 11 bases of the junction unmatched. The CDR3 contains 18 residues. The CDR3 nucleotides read TGTGCCAGTAGTACCCGGGGAGCGGGAGCTCGGAACACCGGGGAGCTGTTTTTT. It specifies CASSTRGAGARNTGELFF.

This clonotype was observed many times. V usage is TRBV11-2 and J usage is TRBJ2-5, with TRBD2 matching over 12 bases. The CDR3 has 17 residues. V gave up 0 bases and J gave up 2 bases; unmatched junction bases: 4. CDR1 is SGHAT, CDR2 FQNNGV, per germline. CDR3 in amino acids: CASSLDVGLAGQETQYF. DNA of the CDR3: TGTGCCAGCAGCTTAGATGTCGGACTAGCGGGGCAAGAGACCCAGTACTTC.

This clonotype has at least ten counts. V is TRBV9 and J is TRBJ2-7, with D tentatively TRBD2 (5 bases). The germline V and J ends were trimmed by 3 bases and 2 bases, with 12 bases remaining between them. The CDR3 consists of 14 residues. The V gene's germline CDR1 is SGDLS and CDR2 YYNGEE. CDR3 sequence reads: CASSASVGAYEQYF. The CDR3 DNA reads TGTGCCAGCAGCGCTTCGGTGGGAGCCTACGAGCAGTACTTC.

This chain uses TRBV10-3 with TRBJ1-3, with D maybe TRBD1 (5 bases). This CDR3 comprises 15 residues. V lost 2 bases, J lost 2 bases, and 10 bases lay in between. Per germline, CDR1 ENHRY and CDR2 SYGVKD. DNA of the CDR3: TGTGCCATCAGTGAGATGGCAGGGCCTGGAAACACCATATATTTT. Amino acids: CAISEMAGPGNTIYF.

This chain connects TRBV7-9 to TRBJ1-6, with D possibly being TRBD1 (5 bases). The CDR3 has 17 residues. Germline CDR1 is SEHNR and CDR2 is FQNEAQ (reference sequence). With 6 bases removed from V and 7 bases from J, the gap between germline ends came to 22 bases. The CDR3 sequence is CASSPSPAEGQNSPLHF. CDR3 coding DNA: TGTGCCAGCAGTCCTTCCCCCGCGGAGGGGCAGAATTCACCCCTCCACTTT.

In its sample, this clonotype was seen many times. CDR3 bases: TGCAGCGCCGACGTCCAGGGAGAGACCCAGTACTTC. This encodes CSADVQGETQYF. The chain recombines TRBV29-1 with TRBJ2-5; maybe TRBD1 (5 bases). Trimming left V 7 bases short and J 4 bases short, with 13 bases between. The CDR3 spans 12 residues. Germline V gene sequence: CDR1 SQVTM, CDR2 ANQGSEA.

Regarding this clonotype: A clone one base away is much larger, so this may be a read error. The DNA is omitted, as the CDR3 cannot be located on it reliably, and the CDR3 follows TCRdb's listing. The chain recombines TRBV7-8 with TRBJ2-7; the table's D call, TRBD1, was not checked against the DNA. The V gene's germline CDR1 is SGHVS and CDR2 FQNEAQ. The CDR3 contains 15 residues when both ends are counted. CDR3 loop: CASSFGPGLGYEQYF.

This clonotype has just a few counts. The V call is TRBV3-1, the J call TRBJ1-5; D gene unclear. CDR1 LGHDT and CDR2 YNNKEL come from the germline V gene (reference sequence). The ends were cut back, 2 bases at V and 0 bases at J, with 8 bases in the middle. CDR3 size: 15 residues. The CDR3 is CASSQMGNSNQPQHF. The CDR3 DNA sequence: TGTGCCAGCAGCCAAATGGGGAATAGCAATCAGCCCCAGCATTTT.

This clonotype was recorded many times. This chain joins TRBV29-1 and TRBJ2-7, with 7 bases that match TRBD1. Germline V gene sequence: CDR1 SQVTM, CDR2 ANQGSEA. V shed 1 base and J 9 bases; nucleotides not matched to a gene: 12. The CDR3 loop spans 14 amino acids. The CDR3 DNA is TGCAGCGTTGAAGTGAGACAGGGCCATCCTGTGCAGTACTTC. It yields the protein CSVEVRQGHPVQYF.

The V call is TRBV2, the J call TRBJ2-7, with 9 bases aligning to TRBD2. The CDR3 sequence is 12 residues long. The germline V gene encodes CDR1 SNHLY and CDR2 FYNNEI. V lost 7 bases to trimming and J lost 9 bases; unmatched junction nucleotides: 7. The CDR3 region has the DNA TGTGCCAGCACCCGGTCGACTAGCGGGCAGTACTTC. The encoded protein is CASTRSTSGQYF. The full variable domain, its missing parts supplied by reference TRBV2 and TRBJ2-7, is EPEVTQTPSHQVTQMGQEVILRCVPISNHLYFYWYRQILGQKVEFLVSFYNNEISEKSEIFDDQFSVERPDGSNFTLKIRSTKLEDSAMYFCASTRSTSGQYFGPGTRLTVT.

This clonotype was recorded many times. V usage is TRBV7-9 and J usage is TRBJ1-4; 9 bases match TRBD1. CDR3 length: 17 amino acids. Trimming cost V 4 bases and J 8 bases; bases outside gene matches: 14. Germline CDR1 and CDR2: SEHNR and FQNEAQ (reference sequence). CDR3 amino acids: CASSSTGTGRLREKLFF. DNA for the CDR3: TGTGCCAGCAGCTCCACCGGGACAGGGCGTCTAAGAGAAAAACTGTTTTTT.

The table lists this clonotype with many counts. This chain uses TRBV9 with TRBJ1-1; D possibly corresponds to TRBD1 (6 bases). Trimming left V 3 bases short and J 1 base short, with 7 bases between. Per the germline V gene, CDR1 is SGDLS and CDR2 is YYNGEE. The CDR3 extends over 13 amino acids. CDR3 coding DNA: TGTGCCAGCAGCGCACAGGGGAACACTGAAGCTTTCTTT. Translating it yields CASSAQGNTEAFF.

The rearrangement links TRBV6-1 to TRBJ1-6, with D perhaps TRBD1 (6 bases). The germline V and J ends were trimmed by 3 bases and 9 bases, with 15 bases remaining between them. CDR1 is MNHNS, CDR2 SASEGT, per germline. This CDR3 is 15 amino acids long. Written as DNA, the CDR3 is TGTGCCAGCAGTGAGTTGGGGGCCAGGGGTTCACCCCTCCACTTT. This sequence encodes CASSELGARGSPLHF.

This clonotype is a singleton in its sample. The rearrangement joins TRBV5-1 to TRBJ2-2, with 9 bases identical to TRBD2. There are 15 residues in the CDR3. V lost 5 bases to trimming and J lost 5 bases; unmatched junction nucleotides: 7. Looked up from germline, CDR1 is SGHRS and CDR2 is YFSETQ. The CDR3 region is CASRVSGSGTGELFF. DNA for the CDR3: TGCGCCAGCAGAGTTAGCGGGAGCGGTACCGGGGAGCTGTTTTTT.

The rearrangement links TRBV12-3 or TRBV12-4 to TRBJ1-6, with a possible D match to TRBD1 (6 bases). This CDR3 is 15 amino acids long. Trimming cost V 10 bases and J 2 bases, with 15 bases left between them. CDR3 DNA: TGTGCCACAGCCTTGGGGGCGGCCTATAATTCACCCCTCCACTTT. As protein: CATALGAAYNSPLHF.

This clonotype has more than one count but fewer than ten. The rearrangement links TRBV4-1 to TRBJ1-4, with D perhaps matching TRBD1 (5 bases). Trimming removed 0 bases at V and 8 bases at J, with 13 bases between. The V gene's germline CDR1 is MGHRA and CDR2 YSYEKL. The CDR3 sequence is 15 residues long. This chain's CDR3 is CASSQDETTVEKLFF. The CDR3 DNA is TGCGCCAGCAGCCAAGACGAAACGACAGTAGAAAAACTGTTTTTT.

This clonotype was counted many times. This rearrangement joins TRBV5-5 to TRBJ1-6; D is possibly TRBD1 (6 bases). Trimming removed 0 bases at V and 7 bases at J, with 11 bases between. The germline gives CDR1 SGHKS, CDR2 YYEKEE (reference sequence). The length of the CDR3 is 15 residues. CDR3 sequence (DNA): TGTGCCAGCAGCTTGGGATGGGGGCCGAATTCACCCCTCCACTTT. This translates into CASSLGWGPNSPLHF.

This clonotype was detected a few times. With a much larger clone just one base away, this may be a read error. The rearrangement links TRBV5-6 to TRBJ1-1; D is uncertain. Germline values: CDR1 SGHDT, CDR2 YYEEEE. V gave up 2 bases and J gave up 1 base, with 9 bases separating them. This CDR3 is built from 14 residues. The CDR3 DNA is TGTGCCAGCAGCTTCTCAGGCAAGAACACTGAAGCTTTCTTT. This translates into CASSFSGKNTEAFF.

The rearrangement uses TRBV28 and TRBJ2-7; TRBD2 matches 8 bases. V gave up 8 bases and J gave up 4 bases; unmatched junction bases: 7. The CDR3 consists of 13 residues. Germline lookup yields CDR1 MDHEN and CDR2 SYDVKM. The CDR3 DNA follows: TGTGCCAGCTGTGCGGGGGGTTGGTACGAGCAGTACTTC. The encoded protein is CASCAGGWYEQYF.

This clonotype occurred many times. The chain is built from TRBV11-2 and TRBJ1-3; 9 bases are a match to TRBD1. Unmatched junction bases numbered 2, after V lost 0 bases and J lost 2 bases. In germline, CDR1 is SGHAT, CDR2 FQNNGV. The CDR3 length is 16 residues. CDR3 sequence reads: CASSLEQGATGNTIYF. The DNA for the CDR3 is TGTGCCAGCAGCTTAGAACAGGGGGCTACTGGAAACACCATATATTTT.

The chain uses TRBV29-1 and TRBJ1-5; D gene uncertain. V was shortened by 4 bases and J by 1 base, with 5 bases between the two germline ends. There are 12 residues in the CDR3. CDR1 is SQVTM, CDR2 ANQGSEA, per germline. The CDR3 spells CSVGRSNQPQHF. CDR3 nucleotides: TGCAGCGTTGGCAGGAGCAATCAGCCCCAGCATTTT.

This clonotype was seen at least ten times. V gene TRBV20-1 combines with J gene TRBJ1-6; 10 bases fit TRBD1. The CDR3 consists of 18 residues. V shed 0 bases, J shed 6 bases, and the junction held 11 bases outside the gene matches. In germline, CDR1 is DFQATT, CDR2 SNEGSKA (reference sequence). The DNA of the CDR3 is TGCAGTGCTAGAGACCGGGACAGGGGTTTTCTTGTTAATTCACCCCTCCACTTT. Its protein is CSARDRDRGFLVNSPLHF.

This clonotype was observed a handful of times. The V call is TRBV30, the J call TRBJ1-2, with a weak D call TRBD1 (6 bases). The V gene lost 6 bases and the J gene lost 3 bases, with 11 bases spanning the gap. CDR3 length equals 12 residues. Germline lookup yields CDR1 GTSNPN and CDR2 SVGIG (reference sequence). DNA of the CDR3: TGTGCCTGCACGCGGGGGCACTATGGCTACACCTTC. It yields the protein CACTRGHYGYTF.

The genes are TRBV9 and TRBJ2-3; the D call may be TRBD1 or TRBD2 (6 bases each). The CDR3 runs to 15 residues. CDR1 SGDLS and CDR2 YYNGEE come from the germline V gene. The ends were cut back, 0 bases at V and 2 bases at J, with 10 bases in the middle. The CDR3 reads CASSVGRGVTDTQYF. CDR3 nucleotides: TGTGCCAGCAGCGTAGGTAGGGGGGTCACAGATACGCAGTATTTT.